What follows are 5 T cell receptor beta chains derived from one specimen sequenced in a study of T-cell memory formation after mild COVID-19. One entry per CDR3 protein results from TCRdb running MiXCR on the 5' RACE reads. The profile shows 350,000 to 500,000 distinct CDR3 sequences, less than 25% of them singletons. Source material: PBMCs or a T cell subset sorted from them (not recorded which). The receptors stem from an adult woman who had mild COVID-19 (a few samples of this study predate the infection). Cell type and time point are not known.

This rearrangement joins TRBV9 to TRBJ2-1; 9 bases agree with TRBD2. The CDR3 length is 14 residues. V gave up 0 bases and J gave up 10 bases; unmatched junction bases: 5. From germline, CDR1 is SGDLS and CDR2 YYNGEE. CDR3 loop: CASSVVGTSFEQFF. The CDR3 DNA sequence: TGTGCCAGCAGCGTAGTCGGGACTAGCTTCGAGCAGTTCTTC. The full variable domain, with the rest looked up from reference TRBV9 and TRBJ2-1, is DSGVTQTPKHLITATGQRVTLRCSPRSGDLSVYWYQQSLDQGLQFLIQYYNGEERAKGNILERFSAQQFPDLHSELNLSSLELGDSALYFCASSVVGTSFEQFFGPGTRLTVL.

This chain joins TRBV5-6 and TRBJ2-1; 15 positions agree with TRBD2. V lost 6 bases, J lost 9 bases, and 7 bases stayed unmatched. The CDR3 is 15 amino acids. CDR1 is SGHDT, CDR2 YYEEEE, per germline. This CDR3 is CASTRTSGGAFEQFF. The CDR3 region has the DNA TGTGCCAGCACCAGGACTAGCGGGGGGGCCTTTGAGCAGTTCTTC.

This clonotype has only a few counts. This chain uses TRBV27 with TRBJ2-1; the match to TRBD1 covers 8 bases. The V segment lost 2 bases and the J segment 6 bases; nucleotides outside the gene matches: 3. From germline, CDR1 is MNHEY and CDR2 SMNVEV (reference sequence). The CDR3 has 14 residues. The CDR3 nucleotides read TGTGCCAGCAGTTTACCCACAGGGGGCAATGAGCAGTTCTTC. Translation gives CASSLPTGGNEQFF.

This clonotype was seen a few times. The CDR3 region is CASSPSSEAFF. The CDR3 DNA follows: TGTGCCAGCAGTCCCTCCTCTGAAGCTTTCTTT. The rearrangement uses TRBV6-6 and TRBJ1-1; no clear D. The V gene's germline CDR1 is MNHNY and CDR2 SVGAGI (reference sequence). Between the trimmed V and J ends, which lost 5 bases and 6 bases, there was a span of 7 bases. CDR3 length: 11 residues.

The chain joins TRBV9 to TRBJ1-1, with 7 bases that match TRBD1. This CDR3 comprises 16 residues. CDR1 and CDR2 from the germline V gene are SGDLS and YYNGEE. V dropped 4 bases and J dropped 0; count of bases not matched to a gene: 9. CDR3 DNA sequence: TGTGCCAGCAGCCCCCGGACAGGAGAGTTGAACACTGAAGCTTTCTTT. Amino acids: CASSPRTGELNTEAFF.